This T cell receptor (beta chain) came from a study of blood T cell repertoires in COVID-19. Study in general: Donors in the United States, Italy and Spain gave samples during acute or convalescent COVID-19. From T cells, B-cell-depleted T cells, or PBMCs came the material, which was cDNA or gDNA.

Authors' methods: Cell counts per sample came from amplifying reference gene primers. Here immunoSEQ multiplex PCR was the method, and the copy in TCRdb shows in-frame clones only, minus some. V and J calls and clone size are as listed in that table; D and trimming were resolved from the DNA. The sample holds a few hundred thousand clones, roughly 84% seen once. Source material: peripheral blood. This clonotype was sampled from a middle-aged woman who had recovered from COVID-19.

For the CDR3, the DNA is TGCGCCAGCAGCGAAGGACCAGGGGAAGATACGCAGTATTTT. This gives the protein CASSEGPGEDTQYF. The chain has TRBV5-1 and TRBJ2-3, with D perhaps TRBD1 (6 bases). In germline, CDR1 is SGHRS, CDR2 YFSETQ. Trimming removed 4 bases at V and 5 bases at J, with 14 bases between. This CDR3 has 14 amino acids. The entire variable domain, with the rest obtained from reference TRBV5-1 and TRBJ2-3, is as follows: KAGVTQTPRYLIKTRGQQVTLSCSPISGHRSVSWYQQTPGQGLQFLFEYFSETQRNKGNFPGRFSGRQFSNSRSEMNVSTLELGDSALYLCASSEGPGEDTQYFGPGTRLTVL.